The present T cell receptor beta chain was sequenced within a study of cytomegalovirus exposure and HLA in healthy donors. This CDR3 spans 15 amino acids. Germline CDR1 and CDR2: SQVTM and ANQGSEA. Trimming cost V 6 bases and J 2 bases; bases outside gene matches: 4. Produced via immunoSEQ multiplex PCR; TCRdb's table is partial and in-frame only. The sample lists approximately 200,000 clones, 84% occurring once. The donors were members of the validation cohort, which comprised approximately 120 subjects and was separate from the first cohort of around 700 subjects. The sequenced sample was PBMCs. The chain is built from TRBV29-1 and TRBJ2-2; 12 bases agree with TRBD2. The source is a young woman in good health and CMV-seropositive. The CDR3 region is CSVTGLAGNTGELFF. CDR3 coding DNA: TGCAGCGTAACCGGACTAGCGGGAAACACCGGGGAGCTGTTTTTT.